One T cell receptor (beta chain) is described in this entry. This clone's antigen is unknown. Base qualities are not at hand, and no much larger clone is one base apart. The data derive from a study of blood T cell repertoires in COVID-19 (dated by TCRdb to the early 2020s). Concerning the study at large: Samples covering the acute and convalescent phases of COVID-19 were provided by collaborators in the United States, Italy and Spain. The prospective study material was composed of cDNA or gDNA derived from T cells, B-cell-depleted T cells, or PBMCs. Subjects who had been exposed to COVID-19, were actively infected with it, or had recovered from it provided the deeply sampled blood TCRbeta repertoires that made up the dataset. The repertoires were released in a freely available public database meant as a resource for research on the immune response to SARS-CoV-2. The samples were drawn from two sources: the first 160 participants of the ongoing ImmuneRACE study, and 1,254 subjects contributed by 6 global collaborators. A de-identified subject ID, COVID-19 status, age in years and sex were almost always included in the sample metadata. Where HLA class I and class II types were available, the types were taken from metadata supplied by the sample provider, not from assay-based typing. Beyond this particular receptor, the publication reports: Clinical and demographic metadata were provided uncurated, with the amount varying by source and participant.

Including the terminal cysteine and phenylalanine, the CDR3 comprises 15 residues. Only CDR3 DNA remains: 45 bases, in frame from the first base. CDR1 and CDR2 were assigned from the germline V gene (reference sequence) as SEHNR and FQNEAQ. V is cut back by 7 bases and J by 1 base, with 9 bases in the junction unmatched. In Seattle, one collaborating source enrolled patients while the infection was active and tracked those patients longitudinally over the course of disease. Collaborating institutions collected whole blood in K2EDTA tubes following their own protocols. Collaborator samples were shipped for TCRbeta analysis as frozen whole blood, isolated PBMCs, or DNA extracted from either sample type. TCRbeta CDR3 regions were amplified from genomic DNA by means of the immunoSEQ Assay, a bias-controlled multiplex PCR. In the paper's pipeline: The number of nucleated cells in each sample was estimated by amplification of reference gene primers within the assay. Sequence reads were collapsed and filtered to measure the absolute abundance of every unique TCRbeta CDR3 rearrangement. For each sample, productive Simpson clonality was calculated as the square root of Simpson's diversity index across productive rearrangements. Here the immuneACCESS table is served through TCRdb, limited to in-frame sequences with V and J called. Missing clones are a known gap in these copies; in checked studies unresolved V genes cover under half, and the rest lacks a known reason. That table furnishes V, J and clone size, whereas the DNA furnished D and trimming. The sample table holds 250,000 to 400,000 clones, of which 90% were seen once. The ten largest account for less than 3.5% of the sample.

This clonotype was obtained from a young woman with COVID-19, enrolled during active disease. Sequencing was done on a sample of peripheral blood. This receptor chain uses TRBV7-9 and TRBJ1-2, with TRBD1 matching 7 junction bases. This receptor has the CDR3 CASISGTVFNYGYTF. The DNA is TGTGCCAGCATCTCTGGGACAGTGTTTAACTATGGCTACACCTTC.